This TCR beta chain was profiled in a study of cytomegalovirus exposure and HLA in healthy donors. Study details: The 95 to 150 validation repertoires used a platform that matched the one used for the approximately 620 first-cohort repertoires, as a later analysis reported. Study observations and caveats: With high specificity and sensitivity, the classifier reportedly diagnosed cytomegalovirus status. It was confirmed in vitro that three of the CMV-associated chains were specific for CMV antigens. The study put some 150 TCR beta chains on its list as cytomegalovirus-associated.

This clone was picked up one time. Its antigen is as yet unknown. The assay was immunoSEQ multiplex PCR, and TCRdb's table has in-frame clones only and misses some. The sample has nearly 200,000 clones; 84% are singletons. Trimming took off 7 bases at V and 3 bases at J, with 18 bases between the two ends. The germline V gene encodes CDR1 MNHEY and CDR2 SMNVEV (reference sequence). The CDR3 contains 15 residues. The sample consisted of PBMCs. The source is a woman in her 30s in good health and CMV-seropositive. The rearrangement joins TRBV27 to TRBJ1-1, with a tentative D call TRBD1 (6 bases). The CDR3 coding sequence is TGTGCCAGCACTCTCTCGGGGGAGGGGGACACTGAAGCTTTCTTT. It translates to CASTLSGEGDTEAFF.